The 31 T cell receptor beta chains presented below share a single source sample, sequenced in a study of regulatory T cells in long-lasting Graves disease. The time point: newly diagnosed GD, antithyroid drugs for less than 3 months. PBMC RNA was the source of the TCR library. Libraries of TCR beta came from iRepertoire HTBI primers plus Arm-PCR of CDR3 regions. MiXCR, applied by TCRdb to the multiplex PCR reads, yields one record per CDR3 protein. The table has approximately 210,000 distinct CDR3 sequences, about 18% seen once. The sample consisted of peripheral blood mononuclear cells (PBMCs), taken at new diagnosis, from a patient treated with antithyroid drugs. The receptors shown here come from a female donor with Graves disease.

This clonotype appeared many times. The V call is TRBV9, the J call TRBJ1-2; 7 nucleotides line up with TRBD1. Trimming removed 4 bases from V and 4 bases from J; junction bases left unmatched: 10. The CDR3 is 15 amino acids. CDR1 is SGDLS, CDR2 YYNGEE, per germline. DNA for the CDR3: TGTGCCAGCAGCAGTAGGGCGACAGGGCTCTATGGCTACACCTTC. Amino acid sequence: CASSSRATGLYGYTF.

To note about this clonotype: Given a much more abundant clone one base away, this may be a read error. The V and J genes are TRBV2 and TRBJ2-3; 8 positions match TRBD2. The V and J ends lost 4 bases and 2 bases, in that order; junction bases with no gene match: 8. The germline V gene has CDR1 SNHLY and CDR2 FYNNEI. The CDR3 covers 16 residues. The CDR3 region has the DNA TGTGCCAGCAGTGGAACTAGCGGAGCCGTCACAGATACGCAGTATTTT. This translates into CASSGTSGAVTDTQYF.

This clonotype was seen ten or more times. The chain carries TRBV6-2 or TRBV6-3 and TRBJ2-1; 10 bases are shared with TRBD2. The CDR3 runs 15 residues. V shed 5 bases and J 2 bases; nucleotides not matched to a gene: 3. CDR1 is MNHEY and CDR2 is SVGEGT in the germline V gene. CDR3 DNA: TGTGCCAGCAGTCAACTAGCGGGAACCTACAATGAGCAGTTCTTC. Translated: CASSQLAGTYNEQFF.

Ten or more counts support this clonotype. The V gene is TRBV10-3, the J gene TRBJ1-1; tentative D call: TRBD1 (5 bases). The CDR3 runs to 15 residues. Germline V CDR1 and CDR2: ENHRY, SYGVKD. Trimming took off 2 bases at V and 1 base at J, with 11 bases between the two ends. Here the CDR3 reads CAISETGAKNTEAFF. The CDR3, as DNA: TGTGCCATCAGTGAGACCGGGGCTAAGAACACTGAAGCTTTCTTT.

In this sample, this clonotype turned up many times. V usage is TRBV7-3 and J usage is TRBJ2-1; 8 bases line up with TRBD2. In germline, CDR1 is SGHTA, CDR2 FQGTGA. V lost 5 bases to trimming and J lost 0 bases; unmatched junction nucleotides: 21. This CDR3 has 21 residues. The CDR3 protein is CASSLPARREVPYSSYNEQFF. In DNA, the CDR3 is TGTGCCAGCAGCCTTCCCGCGAGGCGGGAGGTCCCATATAGCTCCTACAATGAGCAGTTCTTC.

This rearrangement joins TRBV7-9 to TRBJ2-2; D unresolved. The CDR3 has 12 amino acids. Germline-derived CDR1 and CDR2 are SEHNR and FQNEAQ (reference sequence). V dropped 2 bases and J dropped 7 bases, with 5 bases sitting between them. This chain's CDR3 is CASSLTLGELFF. The CDR3 coding sequence is TGTGCCAGCAGCTTAACCCTCGGGGAGCTGTTTTTT.

This clonotype was seen ten or more times. In nucleotides, the CDR3 is TGTGCCACCAGCAGAGAATCCGGCAGCTATGAAGCTTTCTTT. Encoded protein: CATSRESGSYEAFF. The chain has TRBV15 and TRBJ1-1, with unresolved D. The germline gives CDR1 LNHNV, CDR2 YYDKDF (reference sequence). There are 14 residues in the CDR3. V gave up 0 bases and J gave up 7 bases, with 12 bases separating them.

The V and J genes are TRBV7-9 and TRBJ1-6; 9 positions match TRBD1. Looked up from germline, CDR1 is SEHNR and CDR2 is FQNEAQ (reference sequence). V dropped 6 bases and J dropped 9; count of bases not matched to a gene: 9. This CDR3 contains 15 residues. The CDR3 spells CASRFTGTGPSPLHF. The CDR3 bases are TGTGCCAGCAGATTCACCGGGACAGGGCCTTCACCCCTCCACTTT.

This clonotype was counted at least ten times. The chain joins TRBV12-3 or TRBV12-4 to TRBJ1-1; no firm D call. Trimming took off 6 bases at V and 5 bases at J, with 16 bases between the two ends. CDR3 size: 14 residues. CDR3 loop: CASSFGGEGTEAFF. The CDR3 DNA reads TGTGCCAGCAGCTTCGGCGGGGAAGGGACTGAAGCTTTCTTT.

This clonotype was picked up one time. The genes are TRBV4-1 and TRBJ2-1, with TRBD1 matching over 9 bases. J gave up 5 bases and V 2 bases, and 7 bases lay outside the gene matches. From germline, CDR1 is MGHRA and CDR2 YSYEKL. The CDR3 totals 16 residues. The CDR3 region is CASSQSKGQGNNEQFF. In DNA form, the CDR3 reads TGCGCCAGCAGCCAATCGAAGGGACAGGGTAACAATGAGCAGTTCTTC.

About this clonotype itself: A much more abundant neighbour one base away suggests this may be a read error. V gene TRBV20-1 combines with J gene TRBJ2-1; 9 bases agree with TRBD1. V dropped 4 bases and J dropped 5; count of bases not matched to a gene: 12. The CDR3 runs to 16 residues. Germline CDR1 DFQATT, CDR2 SNEGSKA (reference sequence). CDR3 bases: TGCAGTGCTATCAACCCGGGGACAGGGATGGACAATGAGCAGTTCTTC. Amino acids: CSAINPGTGMDNEQFF.

This clonotype appeared a few times. A far larger clone is off by one base, so a read error is likely. The V gene is TRBV28, the J gene TRBJ2-1, with TRBD2 matching over 13 bases. The germline CDR1 and CDR2 sequences are MDHEN and SYDVKM. CDR3 size: 17 residues. V lost 5 bases, J lost 6 bases, and 10 bases stayed unmatched. CDR3 loop: CASSEPTSGRPFNEQFF. The CDR3, as DNA: TGTGCCAGCAGTGAGCCGACTAGCGGGAGGCCTTTCAATGAGCAGTTCTTC. Full variable domain (missing parts from reference TRBV28 and TRBJ2-1): DVKVTQSSRYLVKRTGEKVFLECVQDMDHENMFWYRQDPGLGLRLIYFSYDVKMKEKGDIPEGYSVSREKKERFSLILESASTNQTSMYLCASSEPTSGRPFNEQFFGPGTRLTVL.

In its sample, this clonotype was seen many times. A read error may produce the germline difference seen at one junction end. The chain couples TRBV9 to TRBJ2-7; 9 nucleotides line up with TRBD1. CDR1 and CDR2 from the germline V gene are SGDLS and YYNGEE. The length of the CDR3 is 13 residues. CDR3 sequence reads: CASSEGQGDEQYF. The CDR3 DNA sequence: TGCGCCAGCAGTGAGGGACAGGGCGACGAGCAGTACTTC.

This clonotype appeared many times. The chain joins TRBV2 to TRBJ1-5; D remains ambiguous. The CDR3 is 14 residues long. The germline CDR1 and CDR2 sequences are SNHLY and FYNNEI. With 2 bases removed from V and 2 bases from J, the gap between germline ends came to 7 bases. CDR3 in DNA: TGTGCCAGCAGTGAAAACAGCCGCAATCAGCCCCAGCATTTT. Its protein is CASSENSRNQPQHF. The complete variable domain, with remaining parts taken from reference TRBV2 and TRBJ1-5, reads EPEVTQTPSHQVTQMGQEVILRCVPISNHLYFYWYRQILGQKVEFLVSFYNNEISEKSEIFDDQFSVERPDGSNFTLKIRSTKLEDSAMYFCASSENSRNQPQHFGDGTRLSIL.

The chain links TRBV30 to TRBJ2-5; 7 bases line up with TRBD2. This CDR3 has 13 residues. Unmatched junction bases numbered 7, after V lost 4 bases and J lost 5 bases. CDR1 and CDR2 (germline): GTSNPN, SVGIG (reference sequence). The chain's CDR3 is CAWMGGGWETQYF. The CDR3 DNA reads TGTGCCTGGATGGGGGGGGGTTGGGAGACCCAGTACTTC.

There are many counts of this clonotype. J is TRBJ1-5 and V is TRBV27; D ambiguous. V was shortened by 5 bases and J by 3 bases, with 17 bases between the two germline ends. The CDR3 is made up of 16 amino acids. CDR1 MNHEY and CDR2 SMNVEV come from the germline V gene (reference sequence). CDR3 sequence: CASSPQTGVVNQPQHF. The CDR3 nucleotides read TGTGCCAGCAGTCCCCAGACGGGAGTAGTCAATCAGCCCCAGCATTTT.

This clonotype was counted between two and nine times. This chain joins TRBV19 and TRBJ2-5; 13 bases agree with TRBD2. This CDR3 has 17 residues. Germline CDR1 reads LNHDA; CDR2 reads SQIVND (reference sequence). V shed 6 bases, J shed 3 bases, and the junction held 10 bases outside the gene matches. DNA of the CDR3: TGTGCCAGTAGCCGCGGGACTAGCGGGACTCGGGAAGAGACCCAGTACTTC. Translating it yields CASSRGTSGTREETQYF.

At least ten counts were recorded for this clonotype. The chain links TRBV19 to TRBJ1-1; D is possibly TRBD1 (6 bases). Looked up from germline, CDR1 is LNHDA and CDR2 is SQIVND (reference sequence). Trimming removed 9 bases from V and 5 bases from J, with 16 bases in between. This CDR3 has 13 residues. The CDR3 spells CASSARGFTEAFF. The CDR3, as DNA: TGTGCCAGCTCGGCCAGGGGTTTTACTGAAGCTTTCTTT.

In this sample, this clonotype turned up many times. DNA of the CDR3: TGTGCCAGCAGTATCAGCGGATCTTCGATGTACTTC. Protein: CASSISGSSMYF. This chain joins TRBV28 and TRBJ2-5; D might be TRBD2 (5 bases). Trimming removed 5 bases at V and 13 bases at J, with 17 bases between. There are 12 residues in the CDR3. In germline, CDR1 is MDHEN, CDR2 SYDVKM.

This clonotype was seen many times. The chain's CDR3 is CASSARAGESYEQYF. The DNA for the CDR3 is TGTGCCAGCAGTGCCAGGGCGGGAGAGTCCTACGAGCAGTACTTC. V and J are TRBV2 and TRBJ2-7; 7 bases are shared with TRBD2. V was pared by 4 bases and J by 1 base, with 7 bases of the junction left unmatched. The CDR3 totals 15 residues. Germline CDR1 and CDR2: SNHLY and FYNNEI.

This clonotype was found many times. The chain recombines TRBV3-1 with TRBJ1-1; D is undetermined. V was trimmed by 4 bases and J by 0 bases, leaving 6 bases between them. From germline, CDR1 is LGHDT and CDR2 YNNKEL (reference sequence). The CDR3 covers 13 residues. Here the CDR3 DNA reads TGTGCCAGCAGCCTTAACATGAACACTGAAGCTTTCTTT. Translating gives CASSLNMNTEAFF. The full variable domain, rest sourced from reference TRBV3-1 and TRBJ1-1, is DTAVSQTPKYLVTQMGNDKSIKCEQNLGHDTMYWYKQDSKKFLKIMFSYNNKELIINETVPNRFSPKSPDKAHLNLHINSLELGDSAVYFCASSLNMNTEAFFGQGTRLTVV.

In its sample, this clonotype was seen many times. The V call is TRBV3-1, the J call TRBJ2-7; D call uncertain. The CDR3 has 15 amino acids. With 0 bases removed from V and 6 bases from J, the gap between germline ends came to 15 bases. Germline V lookup: CDR1 LGHDT, CDR2 YNNKEL (reference sequence). The CDR3 bases are TGTGCCAGCAGCCAAGAGGCCTCCAAGGAACGCGAGCAGTACTTC. Protein product: CASSQEASKEREQYF.

The sample holds many counts of this clonotype. The chain employs TRBV28 and TRBJ1-5, with a tentative D call TRBD1 (5 bases). The V end was cut by 2 bases, the J end by 1 base, with 9 bases between. The CDR3 totals 15 residues. CDR1 and CDR2 from the germline V gene are MDHEN and SYDVKM. The CDR3 loop reads CASSLGGMSNQPQHF. The CDR3 DNA is TGTGCCAGCAGTTTAGGGGGGATGAGCAATCAGCCCCAGCATTTT.

At least ten counts were recorded for this clonotype. The chain recombines TRBV11-2 with TRBJ2-7; no clear D gene. CDR1 and CDR2 from the germline V gene are SGHAT and FQNNGV. This CDR3 has 14 amino acids. Between the trimmed V and J ends, which lost 2 bases and 3 bases, there was a span of 11 bases. CDR3 region: CASSLSQTNYEQYF. The CDR3, as DNA: TGTGCCAGCAGCTTATCGCAGACAAACTACGAGCAGTACTTC.

This clonotype was counted ten times or more. This chain joins TRBV15 and TRBJ2-7; 9 positions match TRBD2. CDR1 and CDR2 (germline): LNHNV, YYDKDF (reference sequence). CDR3 length: 16 residues. Germline trimming cut 2 bases from V and 6 bases from J; bases unmatched to any gene: 11. The CDR3 nucleotides are TGTGCCACCAGCAGATTGCCCCTGGCGGGAGGGCCCGAGCAGTACTTC. Translation: CATSRLPLAGGPEQYF.

This clonotype was recorded at least ten times. The rearrangement links TRBV7-6 to TRBJ2-5; unclear D gene. Trimming cost V 1 base and J 5 bases, with 5 bases left between them. CDR3 length: 12 amino acids. Germline-derived CDR1 and CDR2 are SGHVS and FNYEAQ. Written as DNA, the CDR3 is TGTGCCAGCAGCTTAGGGGTGGAGACCCAGTACTTC. Amino acids: CASSLGVETQYF.

The chain links TRBV6-2 or TRBV6-3 to TRBJ2-7; TRBD1 might be the D (6 bases). Per germline, CDR1 MNHEY and CDR2 SVGEGT. Trimming took 2 bases from V and 6 from J, leaving 11 bases between them. CDR3 size: 13 residues. CDR3 nucleotides: TGTGCCAGCAGTTACGGGGCAGGGGCCGAGCAGTACTTC. Protein product: CASSYGAGAEQYF.

This clonotype was counted many times. V usage is TRBV6-2 or TRBV6-3 and J usage is TRBJ2-1; D is uncertain. V was clipped by 2 bases and J by 2 bases, with 7 bases between them. Per germline, CDR1 MNHEY and CDR2 SVGEGT. This CDR3 spans 14 amino acids. CDR3 sequence reads: CASSYVSAYNEQFF. The CDR3 DNA reads TGTGCCAGCAGTTACGTATCTGCCTACAATGAGCAGTTCTTC.

Many counts were recorded for this clonotype. The rearrangement links TRBV11-2 to TRBJ2-5, with D unclear. Trimming removed 3 bases from V and 6 bases from J, with 14 bases in between. Germline V gene sequence: CDR1 SGHAT, CDR2 FQNNGV. CDR3 size: 14 residues. The CDR3 coding sequence is TGTGCCAGCAGCTTGATCGGCCCGGTGAAGACCCAGTACTTC. It codes for CASSLIGPVKTQYF.

This clonotype was found many times. The chain uses TRBV7-2 and TRBJ2-2; 7 bases align to TRBD2. Germline CDR1 and CDR2: SGHTA and FQGNSA. The CDR3 is 17 amino acids. The V and J ends lost 4 bases and 3 bases, in that order; junction bases with no gene match: 11. The CDR3 coding sequence is TGTGCCAGCAGCTATTTAGCGGGCACTCGGGACACCGGGGAGCTGTTTTTT. It is translated as CASSYLAGTRDTGELFF. Filled out from reference TRBV7-2 and TRBJ2-2, the complete variable domain reads GAGVSQSPSNKVTEKGKDVELRCDPISGHTALYWYRQSLGQGLEFLIYFQGNSAPDKSGLPSDRFSAERTGGSVSTLTIQRTQQEDSAVYLCASSYLAGTRDTGELFFGEGSRLTVL.

This clonotype has a count of ten or more. The chain uses TRBV27 and TRBJ1-5, with TRBD1 matching 8 bases. V dropped 2 bases and J dropped 3; count of bases not matched to a gene: 9. The CDR3 is made up of 17 amino acids. The germline CDR1 and CDR2 sequences are MNHEY and SMNVEV (reference sequence). DNA of the CDR3: TGTGCCAGCAGTTTAACGGCTTGGGACAGGCTCAATCAGCCCCAGCATTTT. Amino acid sequence: CASSLTAWDRLNQPQHF.